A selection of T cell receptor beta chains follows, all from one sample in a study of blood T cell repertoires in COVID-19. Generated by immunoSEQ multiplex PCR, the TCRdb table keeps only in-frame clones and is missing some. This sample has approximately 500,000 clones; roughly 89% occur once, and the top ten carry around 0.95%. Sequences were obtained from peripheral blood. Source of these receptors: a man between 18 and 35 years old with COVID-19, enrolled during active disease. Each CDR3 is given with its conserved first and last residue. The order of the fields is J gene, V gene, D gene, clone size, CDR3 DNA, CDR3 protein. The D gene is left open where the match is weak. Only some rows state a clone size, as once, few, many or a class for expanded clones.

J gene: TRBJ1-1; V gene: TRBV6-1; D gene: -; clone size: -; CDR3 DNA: TGTGCCAGCAGTGAAAGGGTAAGAGGGACTGAAGCTTTCTTT; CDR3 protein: CASSERVRGTEAFF
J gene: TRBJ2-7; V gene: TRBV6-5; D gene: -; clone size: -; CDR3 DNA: TGTGCCAGCAGTTACTCGGACAGATCCTACGAGCAGTACTTC; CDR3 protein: CASSYSDRSYEQYF
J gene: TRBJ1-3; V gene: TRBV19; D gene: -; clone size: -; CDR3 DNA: TGTGCCAGTAGCCCATCGGGATCCTCTGGAAACACCATATATTTT; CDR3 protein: CASSPSGSSGNTIYF
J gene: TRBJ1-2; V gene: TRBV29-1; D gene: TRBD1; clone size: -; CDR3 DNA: TGCAGCGTTGAAGGCCAAGCAGGACAGGGGGCTCATTTTGATGGCTACACCTTC; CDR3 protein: CSVEGQAGQGAHFDGYTF
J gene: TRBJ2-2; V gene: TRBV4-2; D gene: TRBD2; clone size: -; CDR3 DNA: TGTGCCAGCAGCCAGAGCGGGAGTCGGGAAACCGGGGAGCTGTTTTTT; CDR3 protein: CASSQSGSRETGELFF
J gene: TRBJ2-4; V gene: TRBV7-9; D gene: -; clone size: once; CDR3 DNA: TGTGCCAGCTCAATGGACAGGGAGGGAGAAAACATTCAGTACTTC; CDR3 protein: CASSMDREGENIQYF
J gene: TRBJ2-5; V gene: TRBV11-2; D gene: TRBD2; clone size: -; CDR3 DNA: TGTGCCAGCAGCTCATGGACTAGCGGGAGCGGCAAGACCCAGTACTTC; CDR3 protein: CASSSWTSGSGKTQYF
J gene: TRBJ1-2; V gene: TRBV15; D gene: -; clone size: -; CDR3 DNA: TGTGCCACCAGCAGAGATTTATCTAGTGGCTACACCTTC; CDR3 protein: CATSRDLSSGYTF
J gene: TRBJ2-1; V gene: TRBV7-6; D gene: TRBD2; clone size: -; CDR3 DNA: TGTGCCAGCAGCCGGACTAGCGGGAGCTCCTACAATGAGCAGTTCTTC; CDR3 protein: CASSRTSGSSYNEQFF
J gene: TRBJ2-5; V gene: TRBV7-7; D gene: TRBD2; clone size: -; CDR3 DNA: TGTGCCAGCAGCATCACTAGCGGGTTGAGAGAGACCCAGTACTTC; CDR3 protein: CASSITSGLRETQYF
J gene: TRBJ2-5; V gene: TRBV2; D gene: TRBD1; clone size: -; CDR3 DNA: TGTGCCAGCTCCGTAACCCTTGACAGGGTCGCCCAAGAGACCCAGTACTTC; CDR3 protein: CASSVTLDRVAQETQYF
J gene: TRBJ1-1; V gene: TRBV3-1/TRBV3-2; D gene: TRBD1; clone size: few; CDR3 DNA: TGTGCCAGCGGGGGGGGACAGGGGAACACTGAAGCTTTCTTT; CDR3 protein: CASGGGQGNTEAFF
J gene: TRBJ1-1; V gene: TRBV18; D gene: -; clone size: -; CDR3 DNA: TGTGCCAGCTCACCGATTCAGGGAATTGATGCTGAAGCTTTCTTT; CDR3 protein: CASSPIQGIDAEAFF
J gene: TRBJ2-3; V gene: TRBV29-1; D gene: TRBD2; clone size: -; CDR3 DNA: TGCAGCGCCGAGACTAGCGGGTCAACAGATACGCAGTATTTT; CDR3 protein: CSAETSGSTDTQYF
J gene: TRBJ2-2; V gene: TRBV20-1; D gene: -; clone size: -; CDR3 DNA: TGCAGTGCTAGTCGGATAGCAGACAACACCGGGGAGCTGTTTTTT; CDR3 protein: CSASRIADNTGELFF
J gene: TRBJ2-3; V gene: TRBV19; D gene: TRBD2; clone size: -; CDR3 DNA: TGTGCCAGTAGTATTTATAGCGGGGGGTCGTCCACAGATACGCAGTATTTT; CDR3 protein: CASSIYSGGSSTDTQYF
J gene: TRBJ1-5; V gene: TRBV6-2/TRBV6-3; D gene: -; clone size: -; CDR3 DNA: TGTGCCAGCAGTTACTCAGTGGACAGAAATCAGCCCCAGCATTTT; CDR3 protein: CASSYSVDRNQPQHF
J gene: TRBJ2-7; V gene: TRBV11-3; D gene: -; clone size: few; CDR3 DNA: TGTGCCAGCAGCCCCCAGGGGGGTATTAAGTACTTC; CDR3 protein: CASSPQGGIKYF
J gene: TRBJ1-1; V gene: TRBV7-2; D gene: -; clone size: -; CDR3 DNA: TGTGCCAGCAACGACCGACGCAAGGGGGTGAACACTGAAGCTTTCTTT; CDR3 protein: CASNDRRKGVNTEAFF
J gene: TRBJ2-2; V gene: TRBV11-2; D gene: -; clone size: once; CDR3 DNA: TGTGCCAGCAGCTTAGGGTCACCGCCCGCGTGGGGGGAGCTGTTTTTT; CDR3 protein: CASSLGSPPAWGELFF
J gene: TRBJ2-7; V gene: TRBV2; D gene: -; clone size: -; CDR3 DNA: TGTGCCGGAGTAACAGGGCCTGGCGACGAGCAGTACTTC; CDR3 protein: CAGVTGPGDEQYF
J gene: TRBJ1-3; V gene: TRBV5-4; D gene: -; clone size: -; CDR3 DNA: TGTGCCAGCAGCCCAGGAGGCGGACAGTCTGGAAACACCATATATTTT; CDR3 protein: CASSPGGGQSGNTIYF
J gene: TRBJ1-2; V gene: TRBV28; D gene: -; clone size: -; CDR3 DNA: TGTGCCAGCAGTTTAAACATTTATGGCTACACCTTC; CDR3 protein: CASSLNIYGYTF
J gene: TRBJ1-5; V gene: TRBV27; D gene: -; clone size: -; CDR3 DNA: TGTGCCAGCAGTTTACGTGGCAATCAGCCCCAGCATTTT; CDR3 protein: CASSLRGNQPQHF
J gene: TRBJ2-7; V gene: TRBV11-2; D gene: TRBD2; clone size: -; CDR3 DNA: TGTGCCAGCAGCCCCCTCCGGGGGGGATCCTACGAGCAGTACTTC; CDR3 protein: CASSPLRGGSYEQYF
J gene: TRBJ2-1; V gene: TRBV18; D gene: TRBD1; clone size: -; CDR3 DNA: TGTGCCAGCTCCGGAAAGTGGACAGGGTACAATGAGCAGTTCTTC; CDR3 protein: CASSGKWTGYNEQFF
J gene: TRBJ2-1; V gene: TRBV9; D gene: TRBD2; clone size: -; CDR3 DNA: TGTGCCAGCAGCCCGACGGCGGGAGAGGGCTATGAGCAGTTCTTC; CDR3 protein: CASSPTAGEGYEQFF
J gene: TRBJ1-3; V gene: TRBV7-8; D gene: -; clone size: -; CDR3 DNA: TGTGCCAGCAGCTTAGGTTATCCAGGCTCTGGAAACACCATATATTTT; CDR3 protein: CASSLGYPGSGNTIYF
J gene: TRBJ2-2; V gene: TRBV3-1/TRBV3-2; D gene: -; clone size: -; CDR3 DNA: TGTGCCAGCAGCCAATTTTACAGGGAGCTGTTTTTT; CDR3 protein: CASSQFYRELFF
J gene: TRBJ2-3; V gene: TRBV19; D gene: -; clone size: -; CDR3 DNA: TGTGCCAGTAGTTTAGGGGGGCTCGGCACAGATACGCAGTATTTT; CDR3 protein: CASSLGGLGTDTQYF
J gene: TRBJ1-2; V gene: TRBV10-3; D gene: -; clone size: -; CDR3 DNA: TGTGCCATCAGTGAGTCGTGGGAAGCGGGTGGCTACACCTTC; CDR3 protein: CAISESWEAGGYTF
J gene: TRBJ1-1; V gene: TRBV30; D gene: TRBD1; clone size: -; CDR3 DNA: TGTGCCTGGACCCCGACAGGGGACACTGAAGCTTTCTTT; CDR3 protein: CAWTPTGDTEAFF
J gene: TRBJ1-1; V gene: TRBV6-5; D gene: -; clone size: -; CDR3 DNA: TGTGCCAGCAGAAAGGGGAGGACTGAAGCTTTCTTT; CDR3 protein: CASRKGRTEAFF
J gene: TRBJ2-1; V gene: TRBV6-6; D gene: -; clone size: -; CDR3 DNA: TGTGCCAGCAGTTACTTTGGGGAGAATGAGCAGTTCTTC; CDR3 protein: CASSYFGENEQFF
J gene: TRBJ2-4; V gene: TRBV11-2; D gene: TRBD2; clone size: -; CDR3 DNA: TGTGCCAGCAGCCCCGGGGGGGTCAAAAACATTCAGTACTTC; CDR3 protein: CASSPGGVKNIQYF
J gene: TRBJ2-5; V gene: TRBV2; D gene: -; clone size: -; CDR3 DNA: TGTGCCAGCAGCCTAGGGGAAGAGACCCAGTACTTC; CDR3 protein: CASSLGEETQYF
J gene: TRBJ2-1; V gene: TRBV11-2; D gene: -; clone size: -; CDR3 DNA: TGTGCCAGCAGCTTAGCACTACTAAATGAGCAGTTCTTC; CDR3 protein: CASSLALLNEQFF
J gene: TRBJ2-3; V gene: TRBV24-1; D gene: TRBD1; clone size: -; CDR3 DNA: TGTGCCACCTCTCGGACAGGGGATAGCACAGATACGCAGTATTTT; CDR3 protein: CATSRTGDSTDTQYF
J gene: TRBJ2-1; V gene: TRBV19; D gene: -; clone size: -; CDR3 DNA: TGTGCCAGTAGTAAGGGAGCGGACCCCCGGAGAAATGAGCAGTTCTTC; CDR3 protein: CASSKGADPRRNEQFF
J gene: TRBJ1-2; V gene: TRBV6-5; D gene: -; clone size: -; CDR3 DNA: TGTGCCAGCAGTTACACCAGGATGGCTAACTATGGCTACACCTTC; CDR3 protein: CASSYTRMANYGYTF
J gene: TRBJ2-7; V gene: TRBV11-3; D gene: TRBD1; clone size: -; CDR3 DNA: TGTGCCAGCTCTCTAGGGGACAGGGGGAACTACGAGCAGTACTTC; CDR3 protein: CASSLGDRGNYEQYF
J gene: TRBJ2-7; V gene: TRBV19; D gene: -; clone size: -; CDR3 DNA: TGTGCCAGTGGGGAGAGGCCCCACTCCTACGAGCAGTACTTC; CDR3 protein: CASGERPHSYEQYF
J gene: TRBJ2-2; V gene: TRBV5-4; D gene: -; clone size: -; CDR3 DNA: TGTGCCAGCAGCTTCCCTACCGGGGAGCTGTTTTTT; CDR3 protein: CASSFPTGELFF
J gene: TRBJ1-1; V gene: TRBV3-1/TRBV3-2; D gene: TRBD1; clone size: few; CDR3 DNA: TGTGCCAGCAGCCAAGGGTGGCAGGGGGTAGGAAACACTGAAGCTTTCTTT; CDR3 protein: CASSQGWQGVGNTEAFF
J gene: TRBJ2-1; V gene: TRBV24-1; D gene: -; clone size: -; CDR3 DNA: TGTGCCACCAGTGATTGGGGACTCGACAATGAGCAGTTCTTC; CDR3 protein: CATSDWGLDNEQFF